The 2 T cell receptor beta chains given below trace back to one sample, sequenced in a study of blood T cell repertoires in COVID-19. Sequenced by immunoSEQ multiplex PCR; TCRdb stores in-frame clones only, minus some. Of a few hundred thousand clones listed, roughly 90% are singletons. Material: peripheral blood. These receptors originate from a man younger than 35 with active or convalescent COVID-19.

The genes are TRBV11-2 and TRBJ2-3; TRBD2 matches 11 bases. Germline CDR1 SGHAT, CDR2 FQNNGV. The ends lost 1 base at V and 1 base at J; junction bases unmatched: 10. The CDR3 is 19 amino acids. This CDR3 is CASSLGDLAGGRRTDTQYF. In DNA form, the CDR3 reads TGTGCCAGCAGCTTAGGGGACCTAGCGGGGGGCCGGCGCACAGATACGCAGTATTTT.

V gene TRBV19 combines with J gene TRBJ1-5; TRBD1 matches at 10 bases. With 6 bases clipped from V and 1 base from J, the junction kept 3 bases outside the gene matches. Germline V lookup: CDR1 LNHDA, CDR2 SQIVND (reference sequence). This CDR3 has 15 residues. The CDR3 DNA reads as TGTGCCAGTAGGGACAGGGGGAGAAGCAATCAGCCCCAGCATTTT. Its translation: CASRDRGRSNQPQHF.